One and the same sample provided the 5 T cell receptor beta chains below, sequenced in a study of T cell responses to AZD1222 COVID-19 vaccine. Profiled with immunoSEQ multiplex PCR; TCRdb holds only in-frame clones, not every one. The data contain about 180,000 clones, more than 70% of them singletons. Sequenced material: peripheral blood, taken 28 days after the second AZD1222 dose. The receptors here all came from an adult who received the AZD1222 COVID-19 vaccine.

V is TRBV21-1 and J is TRBJ2-5; the table assigns TRBD1, which was not confirmed against the DNA. TRBV21-1 is classified as a pseudogene. This CDR3 is built from 16 residues. CDR3 sequence (DNA): TGTGCCAGCGACGAGTGGGAAAGGCAGGGGCAAGAGACCCAGTACTTC. It yields the protein CASDEWERQGQETQYF.

The chain links TRBV28 to TRBJ2-1; 8 bases line up with TRBD1. This CDR3 spans 15 amino acids. J was trimmed by 4 bases and V by 8 bases; bases with no gene match: 10. CDR1 MDHEN and CDR2 SYDVKM come from the germline V gene. CDR3: CASYSGDRGYNEQFF. Here the CDR3 DNA reads TGTGCCAGCTATTCCGGAGACAGGGGTTACAATGAGCAGTTCTTC.

The chain uses TRBV6-5 and TRBJ2-7; D gene ambiguous. Trimming pared 0 bases from V and 2 bases from J, leaving 11 bases between. The CDR3 sequence is 15 residues long. From germline, CDR1 is MNHEY and CDR2 SVGAGI. The DNA for the CDR3 is TGTGCCAGCAGTTACTCGATGATCGGAACCTACGAGCAGTACTTC. This translates into CASSYSMIGTYEQYF.

This clone has only one observation. The J gene is TRBJ2-7, the V gene TRBV27, with D hard to call. Germline V gene data show CDR1 as MNHEY and CDR2 as SMNVEV (reference sequence). The CDR3 runs 12 residues. The V gene lost 3 bases and the J gene lost 8 bases, with 11 bases spanning the gap. The CDR3 sequence: CASSFTRKKQYF. The CDR3 DNA is TGTGCCAGCAGTTTCACCCGTAAGAAGCAGTACTTC.

The chain couples TRBV14 to TRBJ2-7; 9 nucleotides match TRBD1. Trimming at V came to 3 bases and at J to 3 bases, leaving 3 bases not matched to a gene. Germline V gene lookup returns CDR1 SGHDN and CDR2 FVKESK. This CDR3 is 14 amino acids long. CDR3 protein: CASSHTTGGYEQYF. CDR3 nucleotides: TGTGCCAGCAGCCATACGACAGGGGGCTACGAGCAGTACTTC. Filled out from reference TRBV14 and TRBJ2-7, the complete variable domain reads EAGVTQFPSHSVIEKGQTVTLRCDPISGHDNLYWYRRVMGKEIKFLLHFVKESKQDESGMPNNRFLAERTGGTYSTLKVQPAELEDSGVYFCASSHTTGGYEQYFGPGTRLTVT.